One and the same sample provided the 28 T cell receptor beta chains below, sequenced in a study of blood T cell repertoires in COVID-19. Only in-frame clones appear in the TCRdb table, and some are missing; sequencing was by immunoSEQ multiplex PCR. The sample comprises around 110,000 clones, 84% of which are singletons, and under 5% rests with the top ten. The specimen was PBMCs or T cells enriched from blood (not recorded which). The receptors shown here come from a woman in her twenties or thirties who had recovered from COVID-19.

CDR3 amino acids: CASRKRGSYEQYF. Here the CDR3 DNA reads TGTGCCAGCAGGAAGCGGGGGTCCTACGAGCAGTACTTC. The rearrangement uses TRBV28 and TRBJ2-7; 8 bases align to TRBD2. V shed 6 bases and J 1 base; nucleotides not matched to a gene: 2. The germline V gene encodes CDR1 MDHEN and CDR2 SYDVKM. CDR3 size: 13 residues.

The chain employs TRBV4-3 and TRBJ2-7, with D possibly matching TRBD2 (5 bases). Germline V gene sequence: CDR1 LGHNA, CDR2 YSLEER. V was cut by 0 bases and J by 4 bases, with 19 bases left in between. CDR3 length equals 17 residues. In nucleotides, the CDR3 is TGCGCCAGCAGCCAAGAAAGAGGGTCCACGGGCGCTTACGAGCAGTACTTC. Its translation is CASSQERGSTGAYEQYF.

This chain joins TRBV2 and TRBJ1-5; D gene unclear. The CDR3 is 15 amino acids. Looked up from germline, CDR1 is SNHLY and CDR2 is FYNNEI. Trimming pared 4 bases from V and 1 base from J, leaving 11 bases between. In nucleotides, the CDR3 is TGTGCCAGCAGTGGTGAGCAGGTCAGCAATCAGCCCCAGCATTTT. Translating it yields CASSGEQVSNQPQHF.

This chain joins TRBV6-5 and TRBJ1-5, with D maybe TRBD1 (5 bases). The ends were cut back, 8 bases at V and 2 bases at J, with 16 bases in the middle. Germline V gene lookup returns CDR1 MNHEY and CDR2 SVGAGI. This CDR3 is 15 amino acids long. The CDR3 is CASAGGNRRNQPQHF. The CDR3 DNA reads TGTGCCAGCGCGGGGGGGAATCGTCGCAATCAGCCCCAGCATTTT.

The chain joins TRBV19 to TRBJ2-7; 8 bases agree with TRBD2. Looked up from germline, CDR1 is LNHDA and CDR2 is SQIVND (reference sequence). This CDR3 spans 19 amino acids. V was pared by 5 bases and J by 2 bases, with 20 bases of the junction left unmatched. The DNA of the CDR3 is TGTGCCAGTAGTCTCGGGACCCCCGGGATGGCGGGAGGAGCCTACGAGCAGTACTTC. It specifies CASSLGTPGMAGGAYEQYF.

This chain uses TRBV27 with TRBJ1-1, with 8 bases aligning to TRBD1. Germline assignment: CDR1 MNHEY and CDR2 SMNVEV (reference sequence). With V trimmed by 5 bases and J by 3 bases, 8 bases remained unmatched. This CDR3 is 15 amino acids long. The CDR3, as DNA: TGTGCCAGCAGTACTCACAGGGGGTGGGACACTGAAGCTTTCTTT. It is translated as CASSTHRGWDTEAFF.

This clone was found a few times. The CDR3 loop reads CASSDWADRGKYGYTF. CDR3 sequence (DNA): TGTGCCAGTAGTGATTGGGCGGACAGGGGCAAGTATGGCTACACCTTC. This chain uses TRBV19 with TRBJ1-2; 9 nucleotides line up with TRBD1. This CDR3 has 16 amino acids. Trimming took 5 bases from V and 5 from J; bases not matched to a gene: 12. CDR1 and CDR2 (germline): LNHDA, SQIVND (reference sequence).

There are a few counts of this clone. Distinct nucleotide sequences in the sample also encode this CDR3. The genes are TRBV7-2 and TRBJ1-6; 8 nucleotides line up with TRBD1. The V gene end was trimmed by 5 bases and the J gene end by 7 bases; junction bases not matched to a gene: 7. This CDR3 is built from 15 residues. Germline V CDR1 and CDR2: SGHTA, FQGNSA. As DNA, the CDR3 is TGTGCCAGCAGCAGACGGACAGGGCGGAATTCACCCCTCCACTTT. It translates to CASSRRTGRNSPLHF.

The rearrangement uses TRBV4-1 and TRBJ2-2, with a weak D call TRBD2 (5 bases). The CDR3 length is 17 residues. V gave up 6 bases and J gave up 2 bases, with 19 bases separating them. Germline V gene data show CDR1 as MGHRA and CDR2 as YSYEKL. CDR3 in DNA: TGCGCCAGCAGGAACACGGATAGGAGGACCAACACCGGGGAGCTGTTTTTT. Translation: CASRNTDRRTNTGELFF.

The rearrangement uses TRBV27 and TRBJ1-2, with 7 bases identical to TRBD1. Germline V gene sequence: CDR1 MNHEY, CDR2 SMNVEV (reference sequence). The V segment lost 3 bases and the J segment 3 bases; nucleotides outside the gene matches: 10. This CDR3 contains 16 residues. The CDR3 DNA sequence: TGTGCCAGCAGTTTCCTCAGACAGGGCGTCCACTATGGCTACACCTTC. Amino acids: CASSFLRQGVHYGYTF.

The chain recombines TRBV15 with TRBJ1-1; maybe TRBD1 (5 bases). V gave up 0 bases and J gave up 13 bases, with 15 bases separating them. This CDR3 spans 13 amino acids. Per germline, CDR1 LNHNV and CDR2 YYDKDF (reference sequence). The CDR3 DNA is TGTGCCACCAGCAGAGATGCGGGGCCCCACCTTTTCTTT. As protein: CATSRDAGPHLFF.

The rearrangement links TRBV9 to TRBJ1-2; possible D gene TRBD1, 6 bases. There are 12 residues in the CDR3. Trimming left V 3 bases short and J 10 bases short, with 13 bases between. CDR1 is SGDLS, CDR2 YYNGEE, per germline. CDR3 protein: CASSDRDENYTF. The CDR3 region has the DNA TGTGCCAGCAGCGACAGGGACGAGAACTACACCTTC.

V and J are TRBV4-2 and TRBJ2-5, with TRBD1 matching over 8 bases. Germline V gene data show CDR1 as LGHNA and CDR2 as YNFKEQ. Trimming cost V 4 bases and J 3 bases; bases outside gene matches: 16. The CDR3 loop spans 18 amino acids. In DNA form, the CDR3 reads TGTGCCAGCAGCCTCTCACCTAGCACAGGGGGAACCAAAGAGACCCAGTACTTC. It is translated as CASSLSPSTGGTKETQYF.

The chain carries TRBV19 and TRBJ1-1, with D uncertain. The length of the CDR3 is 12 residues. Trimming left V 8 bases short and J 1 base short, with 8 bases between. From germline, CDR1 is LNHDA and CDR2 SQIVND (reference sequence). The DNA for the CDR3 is TGTGCCAGTGCTGCGAAGAACACTGAAGCTTTCTTT. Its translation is CASAAKNTEAFF.

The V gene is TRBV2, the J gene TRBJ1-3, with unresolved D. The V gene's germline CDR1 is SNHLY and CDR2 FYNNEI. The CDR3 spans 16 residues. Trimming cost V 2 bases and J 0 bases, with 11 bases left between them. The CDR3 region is CASSEWVRNSGNTIYF. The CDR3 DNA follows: TGTGCCAGCAGTGAATGGGTCAGGAACTCTGGAAACACCATATATTTT.

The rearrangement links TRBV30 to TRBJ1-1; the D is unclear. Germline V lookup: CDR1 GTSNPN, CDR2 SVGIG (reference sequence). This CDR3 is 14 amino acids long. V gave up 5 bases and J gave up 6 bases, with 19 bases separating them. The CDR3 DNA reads TGTGCCTGGGGTTCTGGACTTACGGTCGCTGAAGCTTTCTTT. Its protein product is CAWGSGLTVAEAFF. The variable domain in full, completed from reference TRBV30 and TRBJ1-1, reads SQTIHQWPATLVQPVGSPLSLECTVEGTSNPNLYWYRQAAGRGLQLLFYSVGIGQISSEVPQNLSASRPQDRQFILSSKKLLLSDSGFYLCAWGSGLTVAEAFFGQGTRLTVV.

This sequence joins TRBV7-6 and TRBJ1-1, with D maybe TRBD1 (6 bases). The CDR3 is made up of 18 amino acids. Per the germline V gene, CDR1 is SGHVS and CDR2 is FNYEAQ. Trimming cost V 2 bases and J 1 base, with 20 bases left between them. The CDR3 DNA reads TGTGCCAGCAGCTTAAAGGGGGTGGGCAGGATGACGAACACTGAAGCTTTCTTT. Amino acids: CASSLKGVGRMTNTEAFF.

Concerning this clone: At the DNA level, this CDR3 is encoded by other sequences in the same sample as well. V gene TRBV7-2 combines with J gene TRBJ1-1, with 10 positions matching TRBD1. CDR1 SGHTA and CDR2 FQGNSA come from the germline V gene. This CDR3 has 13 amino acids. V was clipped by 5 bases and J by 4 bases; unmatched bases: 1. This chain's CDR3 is CASSRTGGTEAFF. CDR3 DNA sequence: TGTGCCAGCAGCCGGACAGGGGGCACTGAAGCTTTCTTT.

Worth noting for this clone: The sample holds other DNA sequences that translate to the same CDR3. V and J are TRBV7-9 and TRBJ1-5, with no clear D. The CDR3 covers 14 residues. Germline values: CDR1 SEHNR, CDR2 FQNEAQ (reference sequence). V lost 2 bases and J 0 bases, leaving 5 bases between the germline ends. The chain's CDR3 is CASSLRGSNQPQHF. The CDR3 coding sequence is TGTGCCAGCAGCTTACGGGGTAGCAATCAGCCCCAGCATTTT.

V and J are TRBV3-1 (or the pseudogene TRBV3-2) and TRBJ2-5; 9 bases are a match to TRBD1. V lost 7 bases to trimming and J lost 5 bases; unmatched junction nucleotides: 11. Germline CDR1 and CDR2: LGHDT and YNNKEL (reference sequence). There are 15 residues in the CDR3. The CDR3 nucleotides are TGTGCCAGCACAACTCCAGACAGGGGGAGGGAGACCCAGTACTTC. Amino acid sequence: CASTTPDRGRETQYF.

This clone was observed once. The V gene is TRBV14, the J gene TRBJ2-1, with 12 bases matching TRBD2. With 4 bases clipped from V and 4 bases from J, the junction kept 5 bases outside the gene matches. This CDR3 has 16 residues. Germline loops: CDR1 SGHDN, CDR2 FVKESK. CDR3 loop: CASSRGLAGLYNEQFF. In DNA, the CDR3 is TGTGCCAGCAGCCGCGGACTAGCGGGACTTTACAATGAGCAGTTCTTC. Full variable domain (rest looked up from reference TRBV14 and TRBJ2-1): EAGVTQFPSHSVIEKGQTVTLRCDPISGHDNLYWYRRVMGKEIKFLLHFVKESKQDESGMPNNRFLAERTGGTYSTLKVQPAELEDSGVYFCASSRGLAGLYNEQFFGPGTRLTVL.

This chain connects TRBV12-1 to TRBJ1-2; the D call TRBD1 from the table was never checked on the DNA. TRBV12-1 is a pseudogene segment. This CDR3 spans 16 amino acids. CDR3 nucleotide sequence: TGTGCCAGCAGCTTTTATACAGCTGAAGCTAACTATGGCTACACCTTC. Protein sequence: CASSFYTAEANYGYTF.

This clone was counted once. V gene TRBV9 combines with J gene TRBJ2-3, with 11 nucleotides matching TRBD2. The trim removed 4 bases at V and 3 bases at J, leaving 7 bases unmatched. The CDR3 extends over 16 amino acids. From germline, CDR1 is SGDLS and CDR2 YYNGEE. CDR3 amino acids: CASSPRLAGSTDTQYF. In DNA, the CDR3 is TGTGCCAGCAGCCCACGACTAGCGGGAAGTACAGATACGCAGTATTTT.

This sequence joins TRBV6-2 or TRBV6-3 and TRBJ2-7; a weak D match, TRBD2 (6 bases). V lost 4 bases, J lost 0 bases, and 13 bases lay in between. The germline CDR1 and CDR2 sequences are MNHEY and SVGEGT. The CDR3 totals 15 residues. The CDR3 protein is CASSSWTGVSYEQYF. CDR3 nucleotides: TGTGCCAGCAGTTCTTGGACGGGGGTCTCCTACGAGCAGTACTTC.

The CDR3 nucleotides read TGTGCCAGCAGCTTGGCCGGACTAGGCTTAATCACGCCGAGCTACGAGCAGTACTTC. Its protein is CASSLAGLGLITPSYEQYF. The gene calls are TRBV5-6 and TRBJ2-7; TRBD2 matches 7 bases. Germline V CDR1 and CDR2: SGHDT, YYEEEE. The CDR3 is 19 amino acids. With 0 bases clipped from V and 3 bases from J, the junction kept 18 bases outside the gene matches.

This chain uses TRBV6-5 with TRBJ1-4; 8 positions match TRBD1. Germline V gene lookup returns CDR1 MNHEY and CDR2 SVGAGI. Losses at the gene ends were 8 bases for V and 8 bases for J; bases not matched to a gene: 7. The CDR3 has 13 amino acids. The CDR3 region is CASGPDRVEKLFF. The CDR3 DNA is TGTGCCAGCGGACCGGACAGGGTGGAAAAACTGTTTTTT.

CDR3 in DNA: TGTGCCAGAAGCTTTTGGAGGGGACGTGATAATTCACCCCTCCACTTT. Its translation is CARSFWRGRDNSPLHF. This chain connects TRBV5-3 to TRBJ1-6; D may be TRBD1 (5 bases). TRBV5-3 is classed as an ORF, of uncertain function. V was shortened by 2 bases and J by 5 bases, with 14 bases between the two germline ends. The CDR3 has 16 amino acids.

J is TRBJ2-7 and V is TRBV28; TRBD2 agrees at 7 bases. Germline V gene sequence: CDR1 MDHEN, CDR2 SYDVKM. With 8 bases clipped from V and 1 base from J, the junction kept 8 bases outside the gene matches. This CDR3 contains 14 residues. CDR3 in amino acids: CASSYHGGSYEQYF. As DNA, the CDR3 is TGTGCCAGCTCGTACCACGGGGGGTCCTACGAGCAGTACTTC.